Given below is one TCR beta chain in context. Time point noted: after dendritic cell vaccination, including at tumor progression/relapse. TCRdb's copy holds only in-frame clones and misses some; the assay was immunoSEQ multiplex PCR. The repertoire holds almost 90,000 clones, less than 90% seen once, with less than 7.5% in the top ten. These data belong to a study of glioma-infiltrating T cells after dendritic cell vaccination. Study information: Three intradermal dendritic cell vaccine injections were given every two weeks.

The source is a human donor with glioblastoma. The sequenced sample was blood, obtained after dendritic cell vaccination.

This CDR3 is CASSAREGDYTF. For the CDR3, the DNA is TGTGCCAGCAGTGCGAGGGAGGGGGACTACACCTTC. The chain joins TRBV6-1 to TRBJ1-2, with a weak D call TRBD1 (6 bases). The CDR3 has 12 residues. Germline CDR1 MNHNS, CDR2 SASEGT. V lost 4 bases, J lost 10 bases, and 13 bases lay in between.